The clone carrying this TCR beta chain was detected once. The antigen is unknown. The record originates from a study of T cells and Merkel cell carcinoma outcomes. Study outcomes and limitations: Reportedly, T-cell repertoire with density predicts Merkel cell carcinoma outcomes.

Repertoires were generated with immunoSEQ multiplex PCR, while TCRdb's copy carries only in-frame clones and drops some. The repertoire includes 15,000 to 25,000 clones, almost 85% of them detected once, and 3.1% sits in the top ten. The CDR3 extends over 13 amino acids. The trim removed 11 bases at V and 2 bases at J, leaving 8 bases unmatched. The germline V gene has CDR1 MNHNY and CDR2 SVGAGI (reference sequence). This clonotype was sampled from a human donor with Merkel cell carcinoma. The material sequenced was tumor tissue from Merkel cell carcinoma. The chain carries TRBV6-6 and TRBJ2-7, with 8 bases identical to TRBD1. CDR3 sequence (DNA): TGTGCCGGGGGGACAGGTTTTCCCTACGAGCAGTACTTC. This translates into CAGGTGFPYEQYF.